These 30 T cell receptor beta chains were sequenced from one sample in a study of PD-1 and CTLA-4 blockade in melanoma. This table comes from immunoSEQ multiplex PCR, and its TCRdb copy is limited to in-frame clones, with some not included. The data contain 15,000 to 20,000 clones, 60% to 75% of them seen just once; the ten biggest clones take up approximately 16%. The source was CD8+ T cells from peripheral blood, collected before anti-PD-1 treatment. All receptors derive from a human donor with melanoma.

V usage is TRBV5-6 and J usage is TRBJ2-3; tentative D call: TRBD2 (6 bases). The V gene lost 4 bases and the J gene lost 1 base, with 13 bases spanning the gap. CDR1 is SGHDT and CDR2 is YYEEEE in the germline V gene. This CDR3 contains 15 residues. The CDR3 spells CASSRERFGTDTQYF. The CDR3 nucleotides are TGTGCCAGCAGCCGGGAGAGGTTCGGCACAGATACGCAGTATTTT.

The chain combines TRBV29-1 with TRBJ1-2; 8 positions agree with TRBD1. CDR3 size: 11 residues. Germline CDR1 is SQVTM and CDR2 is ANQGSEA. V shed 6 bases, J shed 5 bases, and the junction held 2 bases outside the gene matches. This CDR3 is CSVDRGYGYTF. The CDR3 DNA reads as TGCAGCGTCGACAGGGGATATGGCTACACCTTC.

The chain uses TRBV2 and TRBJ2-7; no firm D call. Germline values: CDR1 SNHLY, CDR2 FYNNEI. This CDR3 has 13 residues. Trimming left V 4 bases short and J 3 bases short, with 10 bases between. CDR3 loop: CASSARQFYEQYF. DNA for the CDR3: TGTGCCAGCAGTGCCAGGCAGTTCTACGAGCAGTACTTC.

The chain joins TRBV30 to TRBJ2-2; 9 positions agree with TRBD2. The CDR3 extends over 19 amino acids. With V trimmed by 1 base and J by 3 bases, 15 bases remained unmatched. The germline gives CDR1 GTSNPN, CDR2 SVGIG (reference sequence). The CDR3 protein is CAWSAVNSGSPWDTGELFF. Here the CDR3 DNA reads TGTGCCTGGAGTGCGGTTAATAGCGGGAGCCCCTGGGACACCGGGGAGCTGTTTTTT.

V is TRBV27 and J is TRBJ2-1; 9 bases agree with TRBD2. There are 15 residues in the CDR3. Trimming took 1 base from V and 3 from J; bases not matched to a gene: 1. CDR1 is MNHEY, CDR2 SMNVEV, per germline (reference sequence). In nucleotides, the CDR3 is TGTGCCAGCAGTTTATTACTAGCGGGCTACAATGAGCAGTTCTTC. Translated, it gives CASSLLLAGYNEQFF.

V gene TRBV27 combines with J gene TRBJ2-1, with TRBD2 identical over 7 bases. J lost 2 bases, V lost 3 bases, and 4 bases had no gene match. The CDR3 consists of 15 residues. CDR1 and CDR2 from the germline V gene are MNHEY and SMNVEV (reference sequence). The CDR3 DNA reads TGTGCCAGCAGTTTGGGGGGGTCGACCTACAATGAGCAGTTCTTC. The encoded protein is CASSLGGSTYNEQFF.

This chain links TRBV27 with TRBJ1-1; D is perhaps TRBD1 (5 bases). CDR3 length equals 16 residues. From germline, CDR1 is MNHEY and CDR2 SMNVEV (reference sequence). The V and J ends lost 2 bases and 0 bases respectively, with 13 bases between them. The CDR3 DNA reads TGTGCCAGCAGTTTAAGTCGGGGGTTAATGAACACTGAAGCTTTCTTT. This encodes CASSLSRGLMNTEAFF.

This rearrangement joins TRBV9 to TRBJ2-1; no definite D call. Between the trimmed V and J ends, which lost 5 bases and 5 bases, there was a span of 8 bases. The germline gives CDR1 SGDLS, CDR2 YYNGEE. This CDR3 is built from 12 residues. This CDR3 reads CASSAMDNEQFF. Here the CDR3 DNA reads TGTGCCAGCAGTGCAATGGACAATGAGCAGTTCTTC.

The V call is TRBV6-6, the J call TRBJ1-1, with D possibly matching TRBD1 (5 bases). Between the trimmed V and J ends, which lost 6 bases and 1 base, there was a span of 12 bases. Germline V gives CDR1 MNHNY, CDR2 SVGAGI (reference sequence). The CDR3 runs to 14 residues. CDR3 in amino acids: CASSSLGGNTEAFF. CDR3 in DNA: TGTGCCAGCAGCAGTTTGGGGGGGAACACTGAAGCTTTCTTT.

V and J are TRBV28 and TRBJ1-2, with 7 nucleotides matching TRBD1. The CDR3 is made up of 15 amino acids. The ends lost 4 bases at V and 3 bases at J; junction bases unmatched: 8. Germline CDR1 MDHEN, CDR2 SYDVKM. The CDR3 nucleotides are TGTGCCAGCAGTTCGGAACAGGGGAGGGACTATGGCTACACCTTC. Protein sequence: CASSSEQGRDYGYTF.

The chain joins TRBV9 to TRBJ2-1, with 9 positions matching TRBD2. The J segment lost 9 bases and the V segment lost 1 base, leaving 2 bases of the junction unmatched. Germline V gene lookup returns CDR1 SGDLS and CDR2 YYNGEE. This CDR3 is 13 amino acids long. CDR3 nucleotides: TGTGCCAGCAGCGTATCTAGCGGGGCTGAGCAGTTCTTC. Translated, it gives CASSVSSGAEQFF. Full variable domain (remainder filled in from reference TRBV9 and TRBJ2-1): DSGVTQTPKHLITATGQRVTLRCSPRSGDLSVYWYQQSLDQGLQFLIQYYNGEERAKGNILERFSAQQFPDLHSELNLSSLELGDSALYFCASSVSSGAEQFFGPGTRLTVL.

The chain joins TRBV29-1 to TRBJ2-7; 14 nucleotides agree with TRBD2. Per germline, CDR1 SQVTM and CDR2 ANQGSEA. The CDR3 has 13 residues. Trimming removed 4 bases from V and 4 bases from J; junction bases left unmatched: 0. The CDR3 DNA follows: TGCAGCGTTGGACTAGCGGGAGGGTACGAGCAGTACTTC. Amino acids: CSVGLAGGYEQYF.

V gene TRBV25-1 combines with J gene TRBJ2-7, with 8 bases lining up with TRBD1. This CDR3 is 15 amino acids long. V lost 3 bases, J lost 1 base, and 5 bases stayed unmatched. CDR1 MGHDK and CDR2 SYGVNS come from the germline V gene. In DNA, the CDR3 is TGTGCCAGCAGTGACTATACAGGGGGTTCCTACGAGCAGTACTTC. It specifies CASSDYTGGSYEQYF.

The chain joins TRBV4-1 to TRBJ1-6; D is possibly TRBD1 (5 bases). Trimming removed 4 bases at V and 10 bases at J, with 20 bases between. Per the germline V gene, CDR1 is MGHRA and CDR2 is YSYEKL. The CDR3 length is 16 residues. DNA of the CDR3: TGCGCCAGCAGCCCTTCGGTGGGCAGGGCAGGATCACCCCTCCACTTT. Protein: CASSPSVGRAGSPLHF.

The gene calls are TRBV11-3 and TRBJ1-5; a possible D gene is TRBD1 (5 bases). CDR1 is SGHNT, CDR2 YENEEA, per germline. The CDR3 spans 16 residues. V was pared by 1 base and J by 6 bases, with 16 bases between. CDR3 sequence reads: CASSLGIEGMIQPQHF. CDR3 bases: TGTGCCAGCAGCTTAGGGATCGAGGGGATGATTCAGCCCCAGCATTTT. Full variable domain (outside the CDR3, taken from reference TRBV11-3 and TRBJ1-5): EAGVVQSPRYKIIEKKQPVAFWCNPISGHNTLYWYLQNLGQGPELLIRYENEEAVDDSQLPKDRFSAERLKGVDSTLKIQPAELGDSAVYLCASSLGIEGMIQPQHFGDGTRLSIL.

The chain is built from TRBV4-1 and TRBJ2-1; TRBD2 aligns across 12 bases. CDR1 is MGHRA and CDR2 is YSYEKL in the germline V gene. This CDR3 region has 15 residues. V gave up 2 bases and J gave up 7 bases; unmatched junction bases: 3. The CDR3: CASSQSTSGRNEQFF. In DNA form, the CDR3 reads TGCGCCAGCAGCCAATCTACTAGCGGGAGGAATGAGCAGTTCTTC.

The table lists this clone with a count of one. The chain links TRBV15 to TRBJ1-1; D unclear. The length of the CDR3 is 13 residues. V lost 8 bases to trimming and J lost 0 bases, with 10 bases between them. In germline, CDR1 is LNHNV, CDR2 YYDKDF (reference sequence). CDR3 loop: CATVGTLNTEAFF. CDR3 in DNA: TGTGCCACCGTTGGCACCTTGAACACTGAAGCTTTCTTT.

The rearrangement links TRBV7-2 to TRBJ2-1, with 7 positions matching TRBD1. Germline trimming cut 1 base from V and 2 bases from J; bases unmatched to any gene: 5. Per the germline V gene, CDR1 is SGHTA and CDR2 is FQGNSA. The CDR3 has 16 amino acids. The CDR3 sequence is CASSLGQGSPYNEQFF. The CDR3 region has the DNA TGTGCCAGCAGCTTAGGACAGGGATCCCCCTACAATGAGCAGTTCTTC. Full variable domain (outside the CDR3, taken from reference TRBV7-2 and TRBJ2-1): GAGVSQSPSNKVTEKGKDVELRCDPISGHTALYWYRQSLGQGLEFLIYFQGNSAPDKSGLPSDRFSAERTGGSVSTLTIQRTQQEDSAVYLCASSLGQGSPYNEQFFGPGTRLTVL.

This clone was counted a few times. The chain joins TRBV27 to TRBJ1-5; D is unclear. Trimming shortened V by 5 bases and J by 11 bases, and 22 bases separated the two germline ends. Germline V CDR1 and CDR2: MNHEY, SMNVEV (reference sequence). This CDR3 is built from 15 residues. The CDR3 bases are TGTGCCAGCAGTCCCGGATCCCAGGCAACGAGAGCCCAGCATTTT. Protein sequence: CASSPGSQATRAQHF.

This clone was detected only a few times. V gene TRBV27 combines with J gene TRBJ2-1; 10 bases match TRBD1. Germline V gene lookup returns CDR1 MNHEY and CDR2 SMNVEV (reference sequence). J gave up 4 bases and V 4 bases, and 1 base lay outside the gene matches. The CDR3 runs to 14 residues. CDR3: CASSWGQGYNEQFF. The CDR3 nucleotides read TGTGCCAGCAGTTGGGGACAGGGGTACAATGAGCAGTTCTTC.

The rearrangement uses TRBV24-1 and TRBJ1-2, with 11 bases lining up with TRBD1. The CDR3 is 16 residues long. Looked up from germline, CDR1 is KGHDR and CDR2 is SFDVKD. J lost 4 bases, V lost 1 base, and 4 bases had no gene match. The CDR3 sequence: CATSDFGQGAGYGYTF. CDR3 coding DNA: TGTGCCACCAGTGATTTTGGACAGGGGGCTGGCTATGGCTACACCTTC.

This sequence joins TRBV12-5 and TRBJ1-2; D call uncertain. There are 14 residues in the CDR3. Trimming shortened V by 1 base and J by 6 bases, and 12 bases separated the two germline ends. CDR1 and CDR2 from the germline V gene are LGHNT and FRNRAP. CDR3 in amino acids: CASGLGGRRNGYTF. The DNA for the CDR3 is TGTGCTAGTGGTTTGGGCGGGAGGAGGAATGGCTACACCTTC. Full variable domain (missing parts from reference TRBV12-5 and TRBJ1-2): DARVTQTPRHKVTEMGQEVTMRCQPILGHNTVFWYRQTMMQGLELLAYFRNRAPLDDSGMPKDRFSAEMPDATLATLKIQPSEPRDSAVYFCASGLGGRRNGYTFGSGTRLTVV.

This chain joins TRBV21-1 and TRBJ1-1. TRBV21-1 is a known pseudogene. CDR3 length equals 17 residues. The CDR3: CASSKAPILGQNTEAFF. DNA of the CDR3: TGTGCCAGCAGCAAAGCGCCAATTCTAGGGCAGAACACTGAAGCTTTCTTT.

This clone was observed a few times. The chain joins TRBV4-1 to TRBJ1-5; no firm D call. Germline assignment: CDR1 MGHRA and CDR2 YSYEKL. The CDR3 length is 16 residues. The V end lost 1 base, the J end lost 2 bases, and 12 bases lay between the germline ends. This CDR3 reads CASSQGDGVRNQPQHF. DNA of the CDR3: TGCGCCAGCAGCCAAGGAGACGGGGTTCGCAATCAGCCCCAGCATTTT.

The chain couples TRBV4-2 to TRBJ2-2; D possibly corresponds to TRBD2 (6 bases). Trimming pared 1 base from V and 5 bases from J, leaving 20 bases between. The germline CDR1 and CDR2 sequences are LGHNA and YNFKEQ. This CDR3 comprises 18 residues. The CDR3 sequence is CASSQAGGSGFGTGELFF. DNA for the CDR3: TGTGCCAGCAGCCAAGCAGGAGGGAGTGGGTTCGGGACCGGGGAGCTGTTTTTT.

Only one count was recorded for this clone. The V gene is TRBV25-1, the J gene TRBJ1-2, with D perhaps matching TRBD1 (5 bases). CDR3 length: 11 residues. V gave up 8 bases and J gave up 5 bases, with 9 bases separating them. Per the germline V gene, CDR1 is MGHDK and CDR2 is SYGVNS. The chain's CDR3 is CASGDRYGYTF. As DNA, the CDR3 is TGTGCCAGCGGGGACCGTTATGGCTACACCTTC.

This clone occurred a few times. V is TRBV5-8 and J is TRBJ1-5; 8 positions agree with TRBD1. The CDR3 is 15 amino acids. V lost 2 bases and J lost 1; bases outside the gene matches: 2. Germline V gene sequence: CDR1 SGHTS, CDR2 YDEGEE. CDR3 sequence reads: CASSFRDRSNQPQHF. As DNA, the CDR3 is TGTGCCAGCAGCTTCCGGGACAGGAGCAATCAGCCCCAGCATTTT. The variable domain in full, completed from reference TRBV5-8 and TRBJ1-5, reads EAGVTQSPTHLIKTRGQQATLRCSPISGHTSVYWYQQALGLGLQFLLWYDEGEERNRGNFPPRFSGRQFPNYSSELNVNALELEDSALYLCASSFRDRSNQPQHFGDGTRLSIL.

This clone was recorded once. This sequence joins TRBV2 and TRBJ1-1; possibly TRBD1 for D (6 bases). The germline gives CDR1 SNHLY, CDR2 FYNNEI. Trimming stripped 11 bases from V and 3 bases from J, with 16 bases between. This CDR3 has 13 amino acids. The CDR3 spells CAGQQGGYTEAFF. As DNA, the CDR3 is TGTGCCGGCCAACAGGGAGGATACACTGAAGCTTTCTTT.

The chain's CDR3 is CASSLMQRGVYNEQFF. CDR3 nucleotides: TGTGCCAGCAGCTTGATGCAGCGAGGGGTGTACAATGAGCAGTTCTTC. The rearrangement links TRBV5-6 to TRBJ2-1; either TRBD1 or TRBD2 may fit D (5 bases each). CDR1 is SGHDT and CDR2 is YYEEEE in the germline V gene. CDR3 length: 16 amino acids. Trimming pared 1 base from V and 4 bases from J, leaving 15 bases between.

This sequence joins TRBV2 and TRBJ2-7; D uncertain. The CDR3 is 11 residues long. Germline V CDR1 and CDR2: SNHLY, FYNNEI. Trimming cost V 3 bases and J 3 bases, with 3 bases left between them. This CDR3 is CASSEYYEQYF. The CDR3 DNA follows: TGTGCCAGCAGTGAGTACTACGAGCAGTACTTC.